This T cell receptor (beta chain) emerged from a study of preoperative IRX-2 immunotherapy in early breast cancer. The treatment: preoperative locoregional IRX-2 cytokine immunotherapy. Samples came from a phase Ib trial of preoperative locoregional IRX-2 cytokine immunotherapy. Sequencing used immunoSEQ multiplex PCR; TCRdb keeps in-frame clones, though not all of them. The sample contains roughly 99,000 clones, just over 85% of which appear only once. The CDR3 is made up of 17 amino acids. CDR1 is SGHRS, CDR2 YFSETQ, per germline. V lost 0 bases and J lost 4; bases outside the gene matches: 8. The sequence was collected from a human donor with breast cancer. The gene calls are TRBV5-1 and TRBJ1-3, with TRBD1 matching 9 bases. The specimen comprised tumor tissue, sampled after IRX-2 immunotherapy. CDR3 protein: CASSLGTGGSSGNTIYF. The CDR3 region has the DNA TGCGCCAGCAGCTTGGGCACAGGGGGCTCGAGCGGAAACACCATATATTTT.